The TCR beta chain under discussion was sequenced for a study of control samples from healthy donors and cancer patients (TCRdb year 2020). The method was the immunoSEQ multiplex PCR assay. TCRdb carries this immuneACCESS record with in-frame sequences only. Its versions omit some clonotypes, under half of them owing to an unresolved V gene in the studies checked, with the rest unexplained. This sample comprises some 150,000 clones, over 85% of them detected only once. The top ten hold about 4% of the sample. A word on this clone: It has no known antigen specificity. Per-nucleotide qualities are absent, and no much larger clonotype sits a single base away.

There are 13 amino acids in the CDR3, from cysteine to phenylalanine inclusive. Only the CDR3 portion is preserved as DNA: 39 bases, with reading frame beginning at the first base. V is cut by 7 bases and J by 6 bases, and the space between the germline ends is 16 bases. Specimen: blood. This TCR was recovered from a woman aged 55-70 years in good health. This chain is built from TRBV12-3 or TRBV12-4 and TRBJ2-7; the D gene is perhaps TRBD1 or TRBD2, as each covers 5 bases. The sequenced DNA is TGTGCCAGCAATCTGGGACCTGGGAGCGAGCAGTACTTC. It specifies CASNLGPGSEQYF.